This T cell receptor (beta chain) was profiled in a study of blood T cells in healthy people across ages (dated by TCRdb to the mid-2010s). Looking at the study overall: In model experiments, template switching captured roughly one uniquely barcoded TCR beta cDNA molecule for every two T cells. To track age-related changes in TCR beta repertoire diversity, the study relied on deep sequencing normalized with unique cDNA molecular identifiers. The donors were divided into four age groups: young (average about 15 years), middle-aged (approximately 42), aged (62) and long-lived (around 87). The study analyzed two additional independent replicas of 1 million unique cDNA reads from the same blood draw for two donors, one aged 18 to 30 and one aged 80 or older.

Points on this clonotype: Its antigen has not been determined. No qualities accompany the bases; no much larger clone lies one base away.

Donors were around 37 systemically healthy Caucasian individuals from Russia aged roughly 6 to 90 years. Roughly 9 milliliters of peripheral blood were drawn from each donor into EDTA-treated Vacutainer tubes. PBMCs were isolated by Ficoll-Paque density-gradient centrifugation, with at least 6 million obtained per sample. Total RNA, at least 6 micrograms per sample, was extracted from PBMCs with Trizol reagent. For every donor, an aliquot of PBMCs went through flow cytometry to measure the percentages of naive CD45RAhigh/CD27high T cells. V is cut by 8 bases and J by 1 base, and the space between the germline ends is 11 bases. Inclusive of the bounding cysteine and phenylalanine, the CDR3 is 13 residues long. Only the CDR3 DNA is retained, 39 bases long and in frame from the first base. As encoded in the germline V gene, CDR1 is MNHEY while CDR2 is SVGAGI. The paper as a whole reports these results and caveats: Bulk unsorted PBMC profiling prevented conclusive comparison of naive and antigen-experienced compartments. As age increased, observed TCR beta diversity per million T cells dropped in a roughly linear way, and a significant reduction was already evident by age 40. Because the CMV infection status of the donors was unknown, age-related changes in expanded clonotypes may potentially have been confounded. The long-lived group showed more naive CD4+ T cells, fewer expanded clones and increased TCR diversity than the aged group, suggesting age selection. Estimates of total diversity from one million sequenced T cells were regarded as lower bounds and underestimates. A strong correlation was found between observed TCR beta diversity and the percentage of naive T cells measured by flow cytometry.

The library was built by means of 5' RACE. Sequencing instrument: Illumina HiSeq 2500. A second PCR of about 6 to 11 cycles was performed with a sample-barcoded 5' primer and a J-beta primer mix. A unique molecular identifier was introduced onto each TCR beta cDNA molecule by a template-switch 5' adaptor carrying 12 random nucleotides. Each sample yielded at least 2.5 million CDR3-containing paired-end reads. All of the RNA was converted into first-strand cDNA using the Mint cDNA synthesis kit, with a TRBC-specific oligonucleotide serving as the primer. All cDNA was treated with uracil-DNA glycosylase and then went through a first 18-cycle PCR with the universal primers M1SS and BC2_uni_R. In the authors' own workflow: Normalization of each sample was performed by random selection of 1 million high-quality reads, each carrying a distinct molecular identifier. Instead of being binned into consensus sequences, reads that shared molecular identifiers were thrown out. MiTCR, set to a Q25 quality threshold and the strictest error-elimination algorithm, was used for CDR3 identification, clonotype clustering and error correction. A nonparametric unseen species model using Euler transformation provided a lower-bound estimate of total TCR beta diversity. Starting from the raw public reads, TCRdb applied fastp trimming at Q25, assembled clones with MiXCR and retained in-frame beta chains. Rows are unified per CDR3 protein, each entry keeping the most common DNA and genes. The V and J calls and clone size come from TCRdb's table, not from the authors' own analysis. In this sample the table shows roughly 800,000 distinct CDR3 sequences, 20% to 30% of which occur a single time. The ten largest clones take up about 3% of the sample.

These same records also appear under a second study, on T cells of mothers and their children. That second report states: The donors were nine systemically healthy Caucasian individuals, made up of three mothers and their six children. cDNA synthesis consumed the entire amount of extracted RNA, loaded at roughly 1.5 ug RNA in each 15 ul reaction. In the second PCR, the M1S primer added sample barcodes and 2-4 random nucleotides. More than 9 million TCR beta CDR3 reads were obtained from each mother, and about 3 million reads were obtained from each child. In both related and unrelated pairs, thymic selection shapes the output of TCR recombination in a similar way, with inherited differences having only a minor effect. Normalized repertoire overlap in related mother-child pairs was always slightly higher than in unrelated mother-child pairs, but the difference was never significant. With a sensitivity of approximately 92 clones per million clonotypes, no persistent microchimeric T cell clones were detected. The study used deep NGS to compare TCR beta repertoires of mothers and children, seeking features distinguishing related mother-child pairs from unrelated individuals. Mothers averaged roughly 40 +/- 4 years of age and children averaged roughly 10 +/- 4 years. After adapter ligation was performed with NEBNext reagents, the libraries were sequenced on an Illumina HiSeq 2000 with 100+100 nt paired-end reads. To prevent cross-contamination, the mother and child libraries were prepared a month apart and were sequenced in separate runs. For each donor, between roughly 500,000 and 2,300,000 distinct TCR beta clonotypes were identified. Naive TCR beta clonotypes were estimated from low-frequency clonotypes matched to each donor's FACS-determined naive share, without sorting.

Sequencing was done on a sample of blood. The TCR was taken from a boy aged 10-17 years in good health. This receptor chain uses TRBV6-5 and TRBJ1-1, with TRBD1 as a weak D call on 5 bases. The CDR3 is CASGGRWNTEAFF. The nucleotide sequence is TGTGCCAGCGGGGGACGTTGGAACACTGAAGCTTTCTTT.